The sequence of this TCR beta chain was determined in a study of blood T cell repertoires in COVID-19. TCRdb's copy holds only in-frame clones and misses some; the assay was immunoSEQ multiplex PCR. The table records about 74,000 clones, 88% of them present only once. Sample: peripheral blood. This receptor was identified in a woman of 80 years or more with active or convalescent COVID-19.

The CDR3 spells CASSQSTAANQPQHF. The CDR3 bases are TGTGCCAGCAGCCAGTCGACAGCAGCCAATCAGCCCCAGCATTTT. The J gene is TRBJ1-5, the V gene TRBV7-6; a weak D match, TRBD1 (5 bases). CDR3 length equals 15 residues. Per germline, CDR1 SGHVS and CDR2 FNYEAQ. Between the trimmed V and J ends, which lost 5 bases and 3 bases, there was a span of 14 bases.